This TCR beta chain appears in the sequencing data of a study of T cells in Graves' hyperthyroidism and ophthalmopathy. RNA transcripts yielded amplified TCR beta CDR3 regions. The study used the HTBI primer set for a first-round RT-PCR of the TCR CDR3. One entry per CDR3 protein results from TCRdb running MiXCR on the multiplex PCR reads. In the table there are around 400,000 distinct CDR3 sequences, about 15% of which are singletons. In patients aged 18 to 65, hyperthyroidism was newly diagnosed, with duration under 2 months. A sample of blood taken at first hyperthyroidism diagnosis preceded any ophthalmopathy symptoms. The PBMCs were sourced from fresh peripheral blood (about 10 ml). Note on this clonotype: No antigen is known for it.

General observations from the study: Median prediction lead before ophthalmopathy onset was around 6.9 months with the model.

Material for sequencing was blood. The TCR was taken from a woman between 18 and 29 years old with Graves' hyperthyroidism that later progressed to Graves' ophthalmopathy.

The CDR3 DNA is TGCAGTGCTAGAGATTCAGGGACAGGGGATCAGCCCCAGCATTTT. Encoded protein: CSARDSGTGDQPQHF. This sequence joins TRBV20-1 and TRBJ1-5; TRBD1 matches 10 bases. Per germline, CDR1 DFQATT and CDR2 SNEGSKA (reference sequence). The CDR3 length is 15 residues. V lost 0 bases, J lost 5 bases, and 4 bases stayed unmatched.